The rows below give T cell receptor beta chains drawn from one sample of a study of Graves' ophthalmopathy and Graves' hyperthyroidism. TCRdb re-called the multiplex PCR reads with MiXCR, one entry per CDR3 protein. Altogether about 640,000 distinct CDR3 sequences are present, just over 40% being singletons, with the ten largest covering 2.5% to 3.5%. Material: peripheral blood. The receptors derive from an adult man with Graves' ophthalmopathy. Each CDR3 is given with its conserved first and last residue. D genes are given only for firm matches. For some rows the clone size is stated as once, few or many, or as a class when expanded; others skip it.

V: TRBV4-1; J: TRBJ2-2; D: .; size: .; CDR3: CASSQGMNTGELFF; DNA: TGCGCCAGCAGCCAGGGGATGAACACCGGGGAGCTGTTTTTT
V: TRBV4-2; J: TRBJ1-1; D: .; size: few; CDR3: CASSQRGVTEAFF; DNA: TGTGCCAGCAGCCAACGGGGTGTCACTGAAGCTTTCTTT
V: TRBV10-2; J: TRBJ2-7; D: TRBD2; size: once; CDR3: CASSDLAGGGEQYF; DNA: TGCGCCAGCAGTGACCTAGCGGGAGGAGGTGAGCAGTACTTC
V: TRBV15; J: TRBJ1-3; D: .; size: .; CDR3: CATSRDPGRGNTIYF; DNA: TGTGCCACCAGCAGAGATCCGGGACGGGGAAACACCATATATTTT
V: TRBV6-5; J: TRBJ1-6; D: .; size: .; CDR3: CASSLQETYNSPLHF; DNA: TGTGCCAGCAGTTTACAGGAGACTTATAATTCACCCCTCCACTTT
V: TRBV7-9; J: TRBJ2-5; D: .; size: .; CDR3: CASSLLYQEAQYF; DNA: TGTGCCAGCAGCTTGCTCTACCAAGAGGCCCAGTACTTC
V: TRBV29-1; J: TRBJ2-7; D: .; size: many; CDR3: CSATPTTHYEQYF; DNA: TGCAGCGCCACCCCCACGACTCACTACGAGCAGTACTTC
V: TRBV25-1; J: TRBJ2-1; D: .; size: .; CDR3: CASSLPGANEQFF; DNA: TGTGCCAGCAGTCTCCCGGGGGCGAATGAGCAGTTCTTC
V: TRBV27; J: TRBJ1-6; D: .; size: .; CDR3: CASVVLGGGSPLHF; DNA: TGTGCCAGCGTGGTACTAGGAGGGGGGTCACCCCTCCACTTT
V: TRBV29-1; J: TRBJ2-7; D: TRBD1; size: .; CDR3: CSVDWDRVSASYEQYF; DNA: TGCAGCGTCGATTGGGACAGGGTATCGGCCTCCTACGAGCAGTACTTC
V: TRBV15; J: TRBJ2-7; D: .; size: .; CDR3: CATSRGTDPYEQYF; DNA: TGTGCCACCAGCAGAGGGACTGACCCCTACGAGCAGTACTTC
V: TRBV19; J: TRBJ2-2; D: .; size: .; CDR3: CASSIERGGNTGELFF; DNA: TGTGCCAGTAGTATAGAGCGGGGTGGGAACACCGGGGAGCTGTTTTTT
V: TRBV12-3/TRBV12-4; J: TRBJ2-7; D: TRBD1; size: .; CDR3: CASSLAGQATYEQYF; DNA: TGTGCCAGCAGTTTAGCCGGACAGGCAACCTACGAGCAGTACTTC